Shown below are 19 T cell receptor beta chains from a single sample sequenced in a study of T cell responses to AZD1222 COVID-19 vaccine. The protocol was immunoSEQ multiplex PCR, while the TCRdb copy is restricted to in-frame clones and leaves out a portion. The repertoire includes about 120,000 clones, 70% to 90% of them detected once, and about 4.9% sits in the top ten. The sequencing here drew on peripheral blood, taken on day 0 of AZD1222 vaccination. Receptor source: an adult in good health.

The CDR3 DNA sequence: TGTGCCAGCAGCCCGACAGGTATGAACACTGAAGCTTTCTTT. Amino acid sequence: CASSPTGMNTEAFF. This sequence joins TRBV5-6 and TRBJ1-1, with D perhaps matching TRBD1 (6 bases). CDR3 length: 14 amino acids. Trimming removed 4 bases from V and 0 bases from J, with 10 bases in between. CDR1 and CDR2 from the germline V gene are SGHDT and YYEEEE.

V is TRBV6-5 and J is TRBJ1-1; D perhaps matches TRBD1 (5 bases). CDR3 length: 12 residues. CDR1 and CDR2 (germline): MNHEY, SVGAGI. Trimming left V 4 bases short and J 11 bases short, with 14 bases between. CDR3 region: CASSWKLGRAFF. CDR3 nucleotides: TGTGCCAGCAGTTGGAAGTTGGGGCGGGCTTTCTTT.

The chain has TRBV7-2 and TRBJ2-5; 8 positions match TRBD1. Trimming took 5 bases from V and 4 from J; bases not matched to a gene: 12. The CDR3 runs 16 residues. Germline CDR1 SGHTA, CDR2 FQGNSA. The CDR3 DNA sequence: TGTGCCAGCAGCCCCGGGGACAGGTTTAGAGGAGAGACCCAGTACTTC. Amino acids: CASSPGDRFRGETQYF.

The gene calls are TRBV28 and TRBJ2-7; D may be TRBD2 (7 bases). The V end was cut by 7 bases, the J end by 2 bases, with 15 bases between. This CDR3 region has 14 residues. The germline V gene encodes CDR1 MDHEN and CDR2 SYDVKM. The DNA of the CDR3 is TGTGCCAGCACCAACCGGGGGGCGGCCTACGAGCAGTACTTC. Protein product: CASTNRGAAYEQYF.

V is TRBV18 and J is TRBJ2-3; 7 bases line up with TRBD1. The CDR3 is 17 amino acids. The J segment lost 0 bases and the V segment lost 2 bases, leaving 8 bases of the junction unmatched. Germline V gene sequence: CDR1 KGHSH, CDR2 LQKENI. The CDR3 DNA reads TGTGCCAGCTCACCAACCCCCGGGACAGCTAGCACAGATACGCAGTATTTT. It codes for CASSPTPGTASTDTQYF.

Here the CDR3 reads CSASPGTANQPQHF. CDR3 nucleotides: TGCAGTGCTAGTCCCGGGACAGCAAATCAGCCCCAGCATTTT. The chain links TRBV20-1 to TRBJ1-5; 7 nucleotides match TRBD1. Trimming removed 3 bases from V and 4 bases from J; junction bases left unmatched: 6. The germline CDR1 and CDR2 sequences are DFQATT and SNEGSKA (reference sequence). The CDR3 consists of 14 residues.

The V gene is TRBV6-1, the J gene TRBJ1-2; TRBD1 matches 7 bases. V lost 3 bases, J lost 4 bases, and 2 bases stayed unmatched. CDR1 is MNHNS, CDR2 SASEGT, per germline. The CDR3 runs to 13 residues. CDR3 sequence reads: CASSETGFYGYTF. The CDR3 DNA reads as TGTGCCAGCAGTGAGACAGGGTTCTATGGCTACACCTTC.

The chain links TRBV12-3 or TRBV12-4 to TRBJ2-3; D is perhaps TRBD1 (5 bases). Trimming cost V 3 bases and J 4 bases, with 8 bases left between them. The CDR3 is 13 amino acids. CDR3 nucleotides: TGTGCCAGCAGTTTTTCCAGGGCAGATACGCAGTATTTT. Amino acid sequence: CASSFSRADTQYF.

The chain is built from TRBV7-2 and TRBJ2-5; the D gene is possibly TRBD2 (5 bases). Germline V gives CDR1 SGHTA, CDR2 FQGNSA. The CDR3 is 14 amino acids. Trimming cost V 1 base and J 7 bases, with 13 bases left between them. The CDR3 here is CASSLDPGSGTQYF. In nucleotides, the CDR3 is TGTGCCAGCAGCTTAGATCCCGGCAGCGGGACCCAGTACTTC. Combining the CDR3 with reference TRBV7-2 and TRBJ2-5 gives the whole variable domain GAGVSQSPSNKVTEKGKDVELRCDPISGHTALYWYRQSLGQGLEFLIYFQGNSAPDKSGLPSDRFSAERTGGSVSTLTIQRTQQEDSAVYLCASSLDPGSGTQYFGPGTRLLVL.

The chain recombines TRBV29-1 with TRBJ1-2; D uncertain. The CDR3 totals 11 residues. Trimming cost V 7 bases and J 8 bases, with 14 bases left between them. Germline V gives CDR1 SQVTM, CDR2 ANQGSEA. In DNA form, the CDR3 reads TGCAGCGACGCCAATAATGGGGGCTACACCTTC. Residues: CSDANNGGYTF. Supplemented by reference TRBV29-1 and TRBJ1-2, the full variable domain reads SAVISQKPSRDICQRGTSLTIQCQVDSQVTMMFWYRQQPGQSLTLIATANQGSEATYESGFVIDKFPISRPNLTFSTLTVSNMSPEDSSIYLCSDANNGGYTFGSGTRLTVV.

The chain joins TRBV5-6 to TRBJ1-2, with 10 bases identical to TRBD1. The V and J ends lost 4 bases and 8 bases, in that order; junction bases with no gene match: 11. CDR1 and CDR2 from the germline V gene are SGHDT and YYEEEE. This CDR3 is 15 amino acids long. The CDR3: CASSGTGTGVGGYTF. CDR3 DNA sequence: TGTGCCAGCAGCGGGACCGGGACAGGGGTTGGCGGCTACACCTTC.

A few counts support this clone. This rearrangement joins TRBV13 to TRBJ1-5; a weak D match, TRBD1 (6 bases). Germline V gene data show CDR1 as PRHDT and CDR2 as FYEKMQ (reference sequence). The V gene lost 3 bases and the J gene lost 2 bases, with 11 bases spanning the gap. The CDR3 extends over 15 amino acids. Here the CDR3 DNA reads TGTGCCAGCAGCTTGGGGGGGGCGGGCAATCAGCCCCAGCATTTT. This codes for CASSLGGAGNQPQHF.

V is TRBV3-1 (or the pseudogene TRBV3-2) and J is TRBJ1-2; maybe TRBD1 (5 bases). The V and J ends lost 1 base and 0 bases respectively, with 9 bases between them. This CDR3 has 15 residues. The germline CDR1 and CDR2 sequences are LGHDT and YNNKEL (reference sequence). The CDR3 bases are TGTGCCAGCAGCCAAGGGACACCAGCTAACTATGGCTACACCTTC. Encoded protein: CASSQGTPANYGYTF.

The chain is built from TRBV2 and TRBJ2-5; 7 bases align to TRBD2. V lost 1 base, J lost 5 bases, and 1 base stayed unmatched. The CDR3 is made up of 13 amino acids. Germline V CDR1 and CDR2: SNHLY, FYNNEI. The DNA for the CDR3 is TGTGCCAGCAGTGAAGGAGCGGGGGAGACCCAGTACTTC. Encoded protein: CASSEGAGETQYF.

CDR3 sequence: CSASYRNDNYGYTF. CDR3 coding DNA: TGCAGTGCTAGTTACCGTAATGATAACTATGGCTACACCTTC. V is TRBV20-1 and J is TRBJ1-2; D is uncertain. Deletions cut 3 bases from V and 1 base from J, with 12 bases between. This CDR3 region has 14 residues. Germline V gene data show CDR1 as DFQATT and CDR2 as SNEGSKA (reference sequence).

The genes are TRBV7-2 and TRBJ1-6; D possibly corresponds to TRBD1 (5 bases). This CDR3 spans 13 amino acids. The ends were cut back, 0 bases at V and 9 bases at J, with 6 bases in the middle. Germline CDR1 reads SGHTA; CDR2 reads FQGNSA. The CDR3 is CASSLAQGSPLHF. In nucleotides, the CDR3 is TGTGCCAGCAGCTTAGCGCAGGGTTCACCCCTCCACTTT. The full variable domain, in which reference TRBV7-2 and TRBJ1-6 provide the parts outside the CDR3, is GAGVSQSPSNKVTEKGKDVELRCDPISGHTALYWYRQSLGQGLEFLIYFQGNSAPDKSGLPSDRFSAERTGGSVSTLTIQRTQQEDSAVYLCASSLAQGSPLHFGNGTRLTVT.

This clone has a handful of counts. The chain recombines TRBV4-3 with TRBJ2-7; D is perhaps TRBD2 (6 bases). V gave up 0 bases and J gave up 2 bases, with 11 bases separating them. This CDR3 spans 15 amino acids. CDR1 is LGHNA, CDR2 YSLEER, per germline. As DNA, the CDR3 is TGCGCCAGCAGCCAAGAGGCGGGGCCCGCCTACGAGCAGTACTTC. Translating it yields CASSQEAGPAYEQYF.

The CDR3 here is CASSPTGLSMNTEAFF. The CDR3 DNA reads as TGTGCCAGCAGCCCGACAGGGCTGTCCATGAACACTGAAGCTTTCTTT. The V call is TRBV27, the J call TRBJ1-1; 7 bases align to TRBD1. The V gene end was trimmed by 6 bases and the J gene end by 0 bases; junction bases not matched to a gene: 10. The CDR3 runs to 16 residues. CDR1 is MNHEY, CDR2 SMNVEV, per germline (reference sequence).

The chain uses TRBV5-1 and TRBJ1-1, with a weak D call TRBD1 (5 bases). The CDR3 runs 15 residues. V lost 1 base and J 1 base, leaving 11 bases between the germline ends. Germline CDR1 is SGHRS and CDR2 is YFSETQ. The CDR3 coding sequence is TGCGCCAGCAGCTTGCGAGGGGCGGAGAACACTGAAGCTTTCTTT. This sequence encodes CASSLRGAENTEAFF.